These 18 T cell receptor beta chains came from one sample sequenced in a study of blood T cell repertoires in COVID-19 (dated by TCRdb to the early 2020s). The library was obtained by the immunoSEQ multiplex PCR assay. TCRdb retrieved this table from immuneACCESS and kept in-frame rearrangements only. Not all clones are present; in checked studies, unresolved V genes account for under half, and no reason is known for the remainder. This sample lists around 170,000 clones; approximately 80% were detected once. 14% of the sample lies in the top ten. The sequencing sample was made of PBMCs or T cells enriched from blood (not recorded which). The source is a man aged 60 to 69 who had been exposed to COVID-19.

The rearrangement uses TRBV4-3 and TRBJ2-2; 11 nucleotides line up with TRBD1. The CDR3 covers 16 residues. From germline, CDR1 is LGHNA and CDR2 YSLEER. With 2 bases clipped from V and 7 bases from J, the junction kept 6 bases outside the gene matches. In nucleotides, the CDR3 is TGCGCCAGCAGCCAAACGGGACAGGGGGTAAACGGGGAGCTGTTTTTT. This encodes CASSQTGQGVNGELFF.

Here the CDR3 reads CASSEFGLAGPYEQYF. CDR3 nucleotides: TGCGCCAGCAGTGAGTTTGGACTAGCGGGACCCTACGAGCAGTACTTC. The chain employs TRBV10-1 and TRBJ2-7, with 12 bases lining up with TRBD2. The CDR3 consists of 16 residues. CDR1 is WNHNN and CDR2 is SYGVQD in the germline V gene (reference sequence). With 1 base clipped from V and 2 bases from J, the junction kept 3 bases outside the gene matches.

Here the CDR3 reads CASSLLGQNLNIQYF. Here the CDR3 DNA reads TGTGCCAGCAGCTTATTGGGGCAAAACTTAAACATTCAGTACTTC. The chain has TRBV11-2 and TRBJ2-4; maybe TRBD1 (5 bases). CDR3 length: 15 amino acids. Germline CDR1 and CDR2: SGHAT and FQNNGV. Trimming shortened V by 2 bases and J by 6 bases, and 14 bases separated the two germline ends.

V usage is TRBV5-1 and J usage is TRBJ2-2; TRBD1 aligns across 9 bases. The length of the CDR3 is 16 residues. Germline V CDR1 and CDR2: SGHRS, YFSETQ. V was clipped by 0 bases and J by 8 bases; unmatched bases: 8. CDR3 nucleotide sequence: TGCGCCAGCAGCTTGGAGGGGACAGGGCTTTGGGGGGAGCTGTTTTTT. Protein product: CASSLEGTGLWGELFF.

The gene calls are TRBV7-9 and TRBJ2-7, with 7 nucleotides matching TRBD2. V dropped 1 base and J dropped 0; count of bases not matched to a gene: 6. The CDR3 is 16 residues long. The germline V gene encodes CDR1 SEHNR and CDR2 FQNEAQ (reference sequence). CDR3: CASSLGSGISSYEQYF. The CDR3 DNA is TGTGCCAGCAGCTTAGGAAGCGGGATCAGCTCCTACGAGCAGTACTTC. Drawing the rest from reference TRBV7-9 and TRBJ2-7, the complete variable domain is DTGVSQNPRHKITKRGQNVTFRCDPISEHNRLYWYRQTLGQGPEFLTYFQNEAQLEKSRLLSDRFSAERPKGSFSTLEIQRTEQGDSAMYLCASSLGSGISSYEQYFGPGTRLTVT.

V gene TRBV28 combines with J gene TRBJ1-2, with D uncertain. The CDR3 runs to 16 residues. Trimming removed 1 base from V and 2 bases from J, with 14 bases in between. Germline CDR1 is MDHEN and CDR2 is SYDVKM. CDR3 sequence: CASSLSGGPVNYGYTF. DNA of the CDR3: TGTGCCAGCAGTTTATCGGGAGGGCCCGTCAACTATGGCTACACCTTC.

The rearrangement joins TRBV5-1 to TRBJ1-3; D is unresolved. Per the germline V gene, CDR1 is SGHRS and CDR2 is YFSETQ. With 1 base removed from V and 0 bases from J, the gap between germline ends came to 17 bases. The CDR3 totals 18 residues. The DNA for the CDR3 is TGCGCCAGCAGCTTGCTCTTTCCCGGGGTCTCCTCTGGAAACACCATATATTTT. Translated, it gives CASSLLFPGVSSGNTIYF.

This chain connects TRBV19 to TRBJ1-5; 11 nucleotides align to TRBD1. Germline lookup yields CDR1 LNHDA and CDR2 SQIVND (reference sequence). The J segment lost 6 bases and the V segment lost 4 bases, leaving 5 bases of the junction unmatched. CDR3 length: 15 residues. The CDR3 loop is CASSKDRGPPQPQHF. DNA of the CDR3: TGTGCCAGTAGTAAGGACAGGGGGCCCCCTCAGCCCCAGCATTTT.

This sequence joins TRBV2 and TRBJ2-2, with D tentatively TRBD2 (5 bases). This CDR3 has 16 amino acids. Germline V gene lookup returns CDR1 SNHLY and CDR2 FYNNEI. Trimming took off 3 bases at V and 3 bases at J, with 14 bases between the two ends. The CDR3 sequence is CASSDWESGYTGELFF. The CDR3 DNA reads as TGTGCCAGCAGTGATTGGGAGTCGGGGTACACCGGGGAGCTGTTTTTT.

The chain combines TRBV7-3 with TRBJ1-1; possibly TRBD1 for D (5 bases). CDR1 is SGHTA, CDR2 FQGTGA, per germline. Trimming took off 2 bases at V and 2 bases at J, with 9 bases between the two ends. CDR3 length: 14 residues. The CDR3 nucleotides are TGTGCCAGCAGCTTAGGGGCCGGTAACACTGAAGCTTTCTTT. This sequence encodes CASSLGAGNTEAFF.

This CDR3 is CASSPRVTGELFF. The CDR3 coding sequence is TGTGCCAGCAGTCCGAGAGTTACCGGGGAGCTGTTTTTT. The chain carries TRBV27 and TRBJ2-2; D remains ambiguous. Germline CDR1 reads MNHEY; CDR2 reads SMNVEV (reference sequence). This CDR3 has 13 amino acids. V gave up 5 bases and J gave up 5 bases, with 9 bases separating them.

V is TRBV20-1 and J is TRBJ2-3, with a weak D call TRBD1 (6 bases). From germline, CDR1 is DFQATT and CDR2 SNEGSKA (reference sequence). The CDR3 extends over 15 amino acids. Trimming removed 3 bases from V and 6 bases from J, with 19 bases in between. This CDR3 reads CSASGTGKGHDTQYF. CDR3 DNA: TGCAGTGCTAGTGGAACAGGGAAAGGGCATGATACGCAGTATTTT.

This clone was counted between two and nine times. The CDR3 loop is CASRPDSRLNTEAFF. In DNA, the CDR3 is TGTGCCAGCAGACCGGACAGTCGATTGAACACTGAAGCTTTCTTT. The chain carries TRBV6-5 and TRBJ1-1; TRBD1 might be the D (6 bases). V lost 6 bases, J lost 0 bases, and 14 bases lay in between. Germline lookup yields CDR1 MNHEY and CDR2 SVGAGI. The CDR3 length is 15 residues.

The chain recombines TRBV27 with TRBJ1-2; D is perhaps TRBD1 (6 bases). This CDR3 has 13 amino acids. CDR1 MNHEY and CDR2 SMNVEV come from the germline V gene (reference sequence). The V and J ends lost 11 bases and 8 bases respectively, with 21 bases between them. In DNA, the CDR3 is TGTGCCGTCTCTCCGGGGGGGCCGGGAGGCTACACCTTC. Its protein is CAVSPGGPGGYTF.

This sequence joins TRBV5-6 and TRBJ2-3; 10 bases map to TRBD2. Germline loops: CDR1 SGHDT, CDR2 YYEEEE. With V trimmed by 5 bases and J by 6 bases, 12 bases remained unmatched. CDR3 length: 16 residues. The CDR3 bases are TGTGCCAGCAGGGTACTAGCGGGACCATCCCGGGATACGCAGTATTTT. Amino acid sequence: CASRVLAGPSRDTQYF.

The chain's CDR3 is CASSPGLDSYEQYF. CDR3 coding DNA: TGTGCCAGCAGCCCGGGACTAGACTCCTACGAGCAGTACTTC. The rearrangement joins TRBV7-6 to TRBJ2-7, with 8 bases aligning to TRBD2. V gave up 5 bases and J gave up 0 bases; unmatched junction bases: 3. The length of the CDR3 is 14 residues. CDR1 and CDR2 from the germline V gene are SGHVS and FNYEAQ. Combining the CDR3 with reference TRBV7-6 and TRBJ2-7 gives the whole variable domain GAGVSQSPRYKVTKRGQDVALRCDPISGHVSLYWYRQALGQGPEFLTYFNYEAQQDKSGLPNDRFSAERPEGSISTLTIQRTEQRDSAMYRCASSPGLDSYEQYFGPGTRLTVT.

The chain combines TRBV11-3 with TRBJ2-1, with 10 bases lining up with TRBD2. Germline lookup yields CDR1 SGHNT and CDR2 YENEEA. The CDR3 spans 13 residues. The ends lost 10 bases at V and 10 bases at J; junction bases unmatched: 10. The CDR3 region has the DNA TGTGCCACCGCGGTAGCGGGGGGTGGGGAGCAGTTCTTC. Protein product: CATAVAGGGEQFF.

V is TRBV7-3 and J is TRBJ2-3, with D possibly TRBD2 on 5 matching bases. Between the trimmed V and J ends, which lost 1 base and 3 bases, there was a span of 8 bases. The germline V gene encodes CDR1 SGHTA and CDR2 FQGTGA. The CDR3 totals 14 residues. CDR3 residues: CASSLNPGTDTQYF. The CDR3 DNA sequence: TGTGCCAGCAGCTTAAACCCGGGGACAGATACGCAGTATTTT. The full variable domain, its missing parts supplied by reference TRBV7-3 and TRBJ2-3, is GAGVSQTPSNKVTEKGKYVELRCDPISGHTALYWYRQSLGQGPEFLIYFQGTGAADDSGLPNDRFFAVRPEGSVSTLKIQRTERGDSAVYLCASSLNPGTDTQYFGPGTRLTVL.